This T cell receptor (beta chain) was profiled in a study of blood T cell repertoires in COVID-19. Across the whole study: COVID-19 samples from acute and convalescent phases originated in the United States, Italy and Spain. Sources were T cells, B-cell-depleted T cells, or PBMCs; the material itself was cDNA or gDNA.

As processed by the authors: For nucleated cells, counts were estimated from reference gene primer amplification. Only in-frame clones appear in the TCRdb table, and some are missing; sequencing was by immunoSEQ multiplex PCR. That table supplies the V and J calls and clone size; D and trimming were determined from the DNA. The table lists approximately 240,000 clones, roughly 82% of them singletons. Germline loops: CDR1 MRHNA, CDR2 SNTAGT. Unmatched junction bases numbered 7, after V lost 7 bases and J lost 4 bases. The CDR3 runs to 13 residues. What was sequenced was peripheral blood. This rearrangement joins TRBV6-4 to TRBJ2-7, with 7 bases that match TRBD1. The receptor comes from an elderly woman with active or convalescent COVID-19. Here the CDR3 reads CASKETGIYEQYF. CDR3 in DNA: TGTGCCAGCAAAGAGACAGGGATATACGAGCAGTACTTC.